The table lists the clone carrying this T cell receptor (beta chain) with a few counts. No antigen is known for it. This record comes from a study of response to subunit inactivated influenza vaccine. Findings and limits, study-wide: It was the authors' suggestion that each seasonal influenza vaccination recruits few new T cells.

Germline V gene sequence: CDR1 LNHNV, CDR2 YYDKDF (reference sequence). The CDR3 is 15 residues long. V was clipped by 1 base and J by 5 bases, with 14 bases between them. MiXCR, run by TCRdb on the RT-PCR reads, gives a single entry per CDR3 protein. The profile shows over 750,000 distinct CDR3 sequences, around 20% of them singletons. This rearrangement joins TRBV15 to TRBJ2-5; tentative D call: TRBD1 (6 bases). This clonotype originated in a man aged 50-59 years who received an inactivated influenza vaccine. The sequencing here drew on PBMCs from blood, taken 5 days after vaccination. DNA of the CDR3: TGTGCCACCAGCAGAGGGACACAGGGTTGGGAGACCCAGTACTTC. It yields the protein CATSRGTQGWETQYF. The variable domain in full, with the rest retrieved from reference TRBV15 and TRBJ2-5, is DAMVIQNPRYQVTQFGKPVTLSCSQTLNHNVMYWYQQKSSQAPKLLFHYYDKDFNNEADTPDNFQSRRPNTSFCFLDIRSPGLGDTAMYLCATSRGTQGWETQYFGPGTRLLVL.